The 14 T cell receptor beta chains below all came from one sample that was sequenced in a study of blood T cell repertoires in COVID-19 (dated by TCRdb to between 2020 and 2021). Libraries were built with the immunoSEQ multiplex PCR assay. TCRdb obtained this table from immuneACCESS and retained in-frame rearrangements with V and J assigned. These tables miss some clones; where compared with another copy, unresolved V genes account for less than half of the shortfall, and the remainder is unexplained. The sample table shows 130,000 or so clones, and just under 85% are seen once. Of the sample, approximately 3% is held by the ten largest clones. The specimen was PBMCs or T cells enriched from blood (not recorded which). These receptors were collected from a woman between 50 and 59 years old with acute COVID-19.

The genes are TRBV5-1 and TRBJ2-2, with 7 bases matching TRBD1. This CDR3 region has 14 residues. CDR1 and CDR2 (germline): SGHRS, YFSETQ. The ends lost 4 bases at V and 6 bases at J; junction bases unmatched: 6. CDR3 DNA sequence: TGCGCCAGCAGCGTGGGACAGTCCTCCGGGGAGCTGTTTTTT. Its translation is CASSVGQSSGELFF.

The rearrangement joins TRBV12-3 or TRBV12-4 to TRBJ2-7; D is perhaps TRBD1 (5 bases). With 3 bases removed from V and 5 bases from J, the gap between germline ends came to 8 bases. There are 12 residues in the CDR3. CDR3 DNA: TGTGCCAGCAGTTTCAGGGTTCACGAGCAGTACTTC. It yields the protein CASSFRVHEQYF.

The chain combines TRBV7-6 with TRBJ2-7; possibly TRBD1 for D (5 bases). The germline V gene has CDR1 SGHVS and CDR2 FNYEAQ. This CDR3 is 15 amino acids long. Trimming removed 1 base at V and 2 bases at J, with 12 bases between. This CDR3 is CASSLVAGWAYEQYF. The CDR3 region has the DNA TGTGCCAGCAGCTTAGTAGCAGGGTGGGCCTACGAGCAGTACTTC. Complete variable domain (other parts from reference TRBV7-6 and TRBJ2-7): GAGVSQSPRYKVTKRGQDVALRCDPISGHVSLYWYRQALGQGPEFLTYFNYEAQQDKSGLPNDRFSAERPEGSISTLTIQRTEQRDSAMYRCASSLVAGWAYEQYFGPGTRLTVT.

Here the CDR3 DNA reads TGCGCCAGCAGCCAGCTACTAGGATCCTACGAGCAGTACTTC. Translation gives CASSQLLGSYEQYF. This chain links TRBV4-1 with TRBJ2-7; the D gene is possibly TRBD2 (5 bases). Trimming pared 3 bases from V and 1 base from J, leaving 10 bases between. Looked up from germline, CDR1 is MGHRA and CDR2 is YSYEKL. This CDR3 contains 14 residues.

The rearrangement uses TRBV11-3 and TRBJ2-7, with 9 positions matching TRBD2. The CDR3 has 15 residues. V lost 4 bases to trimming and J lost 1 base; unmatched junction nucleotides: 5. CDR1 SGHNT and CDR2 YENEEA come from the germline V gene. CDR3: CASSSPREGSYEQYF. The CDR3 DNA sequence: TGTGCCAGCAGCTCCCCGCGGGAGGGTTCCTACGAGCAGTACTTC.

The chain combines TRBV6-1 with TRBJ1-2, with D perhaps matching TRBD1 (5 bases). Germline V gives CDR1 MNHNS, CDR2 SASEGT. The CDR3 spans 15 residues. Trimming took 0 bases from V and 6 from J, leaving 14 bases between them. The DNA for the CDR3 is TGTGCCAGCAGTGAAGCGCTTCAGGGTTTGCATGGCTACACCTTC. It specifies CASSEALQGLHGYTF.

The CDR3 DNA reads TGTGCCAGCAGTTTTAGCACCGGCAATCAGCCCCAGCATTTT. This encodes CASSFSTGNQPQHF. The rearrangement uses TRBV27 and TRBJ1-5, with D unresolved. The CDR3 runs to 14 residues. Trimming removed 3 bases from V and 2 bases from J, with 8 bases in between. Looked up from germline, CDR1 is MNHEY and CDR2 is SMNVEV (reference sequence).

V usage is TRBV2 and J usage is TRBJ1-2; 7 bases are a match to TRBD1. The V gene end was trimmed by 6 bases and the J gene end by 5 bases; junction bases not matched to a gene: 9. The CDR3 is 14 amino acids. Germline CDR1 SNHLY, CDR2 FYNNEI. CDR3 sequence: CASREGQQTYGYTF. DNA of the CDR3: TGTGCCAGCAGGGAGGGACAGCAAACGTATGGCTACACCTTC. The whole variable domain, remainder taken from reference TRBV2 and TRBJ1-2, is EPEVTQTPSHQVTQMGQEVILRCVPISNHLYFYWYRQILGQKVEFLVSFYNNEISEKSEIFDDQFSVERPDGSNFTLKIRSTKLEDSAMYFCASREGQQTYGYTFGSGTRLTVV.

The chain carries TRBV7-8 and TRBJ1-1; D is undetermined. Trimming stripped 4 bases from V and 0 bases from J, with 9 bases between. Per germline, CDR1 SGHVS and CDR2 FQNEAQ. CDR3 length: 14 amino acids. The CDR3 DNA reads TGTGCCAGCAGCTATCGCACAGTGAACACTGAAGCTTTCTTT. Protein product: CASSYRTVNTEAFF.

V is TRBV6-1 and J is TRBJ1-6; D gene unclear. Trimming stripped 1 base from V and 5 bases from J, with 6 bases between. CDR1 and CDR2 from the germline V gene are MNHNS and SASEGT. The CDR3 has 14 amino acids. CDR3 in DNA: TGTGCCAGCAGTGAAGTTGTCGATAATTCACCCCTCCACTTT. Its protein product is CASSEVVDNSPLHF.

V usage is TRBV3-1 (or the pseudogene TRBV3-2) and J usage is TRBJ1-3, with 9 bases aligning to TRBD1. Germline trimming cut 1 base from V and 2 bases from J; bases unmatched to any gene: 3. The germline CDR1 and CDR2 sequences are LGHDT and YNNKEL (reference sequence). This CDR3 is 16 amino acids long. The CDR3 coding sequence is TGTGCCAGCAGCCAAGGGACAGGGGCAGCTGGAAACACCATATATTTT. This sequence encodes CASSQGTGAAGNTIYF.

V is TRBV11-3 and J is TRBJ1-1, with 8 bases identical to TRBD1. J gave up 8 bases and V 3 bases, and 5 bases lay outside the gene matches. CDR3 length: 13 amino acids. Germline V CDR1 and CDR2: SGHNT, YENEEA. The chain's CDR3 is CASSLTGASEAFF. As DNA, the CDR3 is TGTGCCAGCAGCTTGACAGGGGCTAGCGAAGCTTTCTTT.

This sequence joins TRBV2 and TRBJ2-5; 11 bases fit TRBD2. The CDR3 covers 15 residues. V was clipped by 6 bases and J by 5 bases; unmatched bases: 8. In germline, CDR1 is SNHLY, CDR2 FYNNEI. CDR3 nucleotide sequence: TGTGCCAGCAGCGGCAGACTAGCGGGACGGGAGACCCAGTACTTC. It translates to CASSGRLAGRETQYF.

CDR3 nucleotides: TGTGCCGTACGGGATGGGACTTCGGGAGAGACCCAGTACTTC. Amino acids: CAVRDGTSGETQYF. This sequence joins TRBV6-5 and TRBJ2-5, with D possibly being TRBD2 (6 bases). Germline CDR1 and CDR2: MNHEY and SVGAGI. The germline V and J ends were trimmed by 11 bases and 4 bases, with 20 bases remaining between them. There are 14 residues in the CDR3.